Shown below are 2 T cell receptor beta chains from a single sample sequenced in a study of blood T cell repertoires in COVID-19. Profiled with immunoSEQ multiplex PCR; TCRdb holds only in-frame clones, not every one. Here the sample spans tens of thousands of clones, 85% to 90% being singletons. Material for sequencing was peripheral blood. The receptors were sampled from a human donor in a cohort sampled during active COVID-19.

This rearrangement joins TRBV6-1 to TRBJ2-5, with D uncertain. V lost 3 bases, J lost 2 bases, and 7 bases lay in between. CDR1 and CDR2 from the germline V gene are MNHNS and SASEGT. The CDR3 consists of 13 residues. The CDR3 sequence: CASSEPVQETQYF. The DNA of the CDR3 is TGTGCCAGCAGTGAGCCAGTACAAGAGACCCAGTACTTC.

This clone was picked up one time. The V and J genes are TRBV11-1 and TRBJ2-6; unclear D gene. The length of the CDR3 is 16 residues. Germline-derived CDR1 and CDR2 are SGHAT and FQDESV (reference sequence). The V end was cut by 5 bases, the J end by 0 bases, with 11 bases between. CDR3 amino acids: CASSLTHLSGANVLTF. CDR3 nucleotide sequence: TGTGCCAGCAGCCTGACACATCTCTCTGGGGCCAACGTCCTGACTTTC.